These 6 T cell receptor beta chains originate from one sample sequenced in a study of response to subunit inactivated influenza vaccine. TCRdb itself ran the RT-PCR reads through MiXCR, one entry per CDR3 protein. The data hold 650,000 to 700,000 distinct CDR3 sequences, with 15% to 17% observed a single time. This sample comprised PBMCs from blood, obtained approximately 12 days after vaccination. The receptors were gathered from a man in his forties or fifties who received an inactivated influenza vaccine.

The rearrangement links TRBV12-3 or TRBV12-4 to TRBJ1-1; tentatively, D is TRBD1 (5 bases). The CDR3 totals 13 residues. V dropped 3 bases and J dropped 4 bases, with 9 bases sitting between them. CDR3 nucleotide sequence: TGTGCCAGCAGTTTGGACAAATTCACTGAAGCTTTCTTT. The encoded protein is CASSLDKFTEAFF.

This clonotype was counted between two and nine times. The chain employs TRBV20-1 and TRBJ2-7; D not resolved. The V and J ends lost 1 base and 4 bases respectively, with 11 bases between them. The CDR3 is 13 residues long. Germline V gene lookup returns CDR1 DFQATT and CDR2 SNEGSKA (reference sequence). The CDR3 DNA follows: TGCAGTGCTAGAGTAATCGGACGGTACGAGCAGTACTTC. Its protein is CSARVIGRYEQYF.

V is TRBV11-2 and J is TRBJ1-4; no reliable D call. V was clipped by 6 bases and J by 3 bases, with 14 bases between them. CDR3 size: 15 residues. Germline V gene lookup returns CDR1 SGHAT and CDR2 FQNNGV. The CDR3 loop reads CASSRTPEANEKLFF. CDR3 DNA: TGTGCCAGCAGTCGGACCCCGGAGGCTAATGAAAAACTGTTTTTT.

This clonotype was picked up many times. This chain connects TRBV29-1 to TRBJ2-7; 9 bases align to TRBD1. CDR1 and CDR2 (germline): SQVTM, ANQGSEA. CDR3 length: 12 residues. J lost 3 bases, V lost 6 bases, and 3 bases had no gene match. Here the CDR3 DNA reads TGCAGCGTCAGACAGGGGGGCTACGAGCAGTACTTC. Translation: CSVRQGGYEQYF.

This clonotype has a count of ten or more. The DNA of the CDR3 is TGTGCCAGCAGTTACGAGGCAGCTAACACTGAAGCTTTCTTT. Translating it yields CASSYEAANTEAFF. The V and J genes are TRBV6-5 and TRBJ1-1, with D unclear. Looked up from germline, CDR1 is MNHEY and CDR2 is SVGAGI. Trimming removed 2 bases from V and 2 bases from J, with 9 bases in between. The CDR3 runs to 14 residues.

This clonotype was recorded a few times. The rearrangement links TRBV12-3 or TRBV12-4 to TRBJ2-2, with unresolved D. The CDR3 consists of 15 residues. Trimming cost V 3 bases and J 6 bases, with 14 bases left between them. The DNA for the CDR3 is TGTGCCAGCAGTTTTATTAGAATCGGGTCCGGGGAGCTGTTTTTT. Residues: CASSFIRIGSGELFF.